This TCR beta chain stems from a study of T cells after yellow fever vaccination. Researchers made TCR cDNA using 5'RACE template switching, and this step added a universal primer site and UMIs. TCRdb reanalysed the 5' RACE reads using MiXCR and keeps one entry per CDR3 protein. The sample gives about 52,000 distinct CDR3 sequences, less than 8% of which show up once; 24% is in the top ten. The germline V and J ends were trimmed by 2 bases and 0 bases, with 17 bases remaining between them. Germline CDR1 ENHRY, CDR2 SYGVKD. The CDR3 is 17 residues long. Study conclusions and caveats: A secondary response was less intense yet reached its peak sooner, at day 5 versus 15.

This clonotype was observed a few times. This sequence joins TRBV10-3 and TRBJ2-7, with a weak D call TRBD2 (6 bases). The sequences come from CD8+ T cells not binding an NS4B(214-222) dextramer, sorted from PBMCs, collected about 49 days after the first yellow fever vaccination. The receptor was derived from a man aged 18 to 35 who received the YFV17D yellow fever vaccine. CDR3 amino acids: CAISERPGLLFSYEQYV. CDR3 DNA sequence: TGTGCCATCAGTGAGAGACCGGGACTGCTTTTCTCCTACGAGCAGTACGTC.